This T cell receptor beta chain was profiled in a study of OX40 agonist ivuxolimab in advanced cancers. Study-level information: From about 23 to 85 years was the age range, with a mean of roughly 59 years, and 65% to 90% were male.

Study-wide results and caveats: Doses of 0.1 to 3.0 mg/kg were accompanied by clonal expansion of CD4+ and CD8+ blood T cells by week 6.

With respect to this clone: Antigen unknown.

Only in-frame clones appear in the TCRdb table, and some are missing; sequencing was by immunoSEQ multiplex PCR. The table has more than 70,000 clones, approximately 85% seen once; the top ten hold 0.53%. The V and J ends lost 1 base and 8 bases, in that order; junction bases with no gene match: 5. Germline-derived CDR1 and CDR2 are SGHAT and FQNNGV. The CDR3 consists of 14 residues. The sequence came from an adult with an advanced solid tumor such as melanoma, head and neck, liver or kidney cancer. The rearrangement joins TRBV11-2 to TRBJ2-1; 7 bases are shared with TRBD2. The material sequenced was CD4+ or CD8+ T cells sorted from blood, taken in a trial of the OX40 agonist ivuxolimab. The CDR3 loop is CASSLVGLADEQFF. The CDR3 DNA reads as TGTGCCAGCAGCTTAGTTGGGCTAGCGGATGAGCAGTTCTTC.